This T cell receptor (beta chain) was captured by sequencing in a study of response to subunit inactivated influenza vaccine. TCRdb re-derived calls from the RT-PCR reads in MiXCR, one entry per CDR3 protein. The sample lists 500,000 or so distinct CDR3 sequences; about 15% were seen once. This clonotype has just a few counts. V lost 8 bases and J 1 base, leaving 17 bases between the germline ends. CDR3 length equals 15 residues. Germline assignment: CDR1 LGHDT and CDR2 YNNKEL (reference sequence). The TCR originated in a man between 50 and 75 years old who received an inactivated influenza vaccine. The sequences come from CD4+ T cells sorted from PBMCs, collected roughly 24 months after vaccination. The V and J genes are TRBV3-1 and TRBJ1-1; D not certain. The CDR3 DNA reads as TGTGCCAGCCAGAGGAGCACGAGGGAGAACACTGAAGCTTTCTTT. Translating it yields CASQRSTRENTEAFF.